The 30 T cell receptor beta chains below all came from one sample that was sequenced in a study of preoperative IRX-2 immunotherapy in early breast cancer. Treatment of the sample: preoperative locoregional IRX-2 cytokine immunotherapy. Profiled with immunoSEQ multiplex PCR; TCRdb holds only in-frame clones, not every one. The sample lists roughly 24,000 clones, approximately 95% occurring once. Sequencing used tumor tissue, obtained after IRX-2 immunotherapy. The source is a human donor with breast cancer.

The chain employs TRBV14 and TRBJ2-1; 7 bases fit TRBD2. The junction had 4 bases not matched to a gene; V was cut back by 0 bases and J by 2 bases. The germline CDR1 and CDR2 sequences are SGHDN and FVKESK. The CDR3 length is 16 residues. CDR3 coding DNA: TGTGCCAGCAGCCAAGAAGGAGGGAGGGCCTACAATGAGCAGTTCTTC. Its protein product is CASSQEGGRAYNEQFF.

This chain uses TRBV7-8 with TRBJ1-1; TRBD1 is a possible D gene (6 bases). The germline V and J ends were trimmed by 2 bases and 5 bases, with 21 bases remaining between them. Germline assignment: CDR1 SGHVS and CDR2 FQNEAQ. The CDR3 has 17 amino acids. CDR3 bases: TGTGCCAGCAGCTTAAGAGGGGGGGAATATACTGTAACTGAAGCTTTCTTT. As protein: CASSLRGGEYTVTEAFF.

The CDR3 bases are TGTGCCAGCAGCTTTAACAGGGCAACTAATGAAAAACTGTTTTTT. Its protein product is CASSFNRATNEKLFF. This chain joins TRBV7-2 and TRBJ1-4, with a possible D match to TRBD1 (6 bases). The germline V gene has CDR1 SGHTA and CDR2 FQGNSA. The CDR3 has 15 residues. Trimming cost V 3 bases and J 0 bases, with 8 bases left between them.

CDR3: CASSRTVGEAGGNTIYF. The CDR3 region has the DNA TGTGCCAGCAGCCGTACGGTTGGGGAAGCAGGCGGAAACACCATATATTTT. V gene TRBV9 combines with J gene TRBJ1-3; D unclear. V dropped 4 bases and J dropped 4 bases, with 21 bases sitting between them. The germline V gene encodes CDR1 SGDLS and CDR2 YYNGEE. CDR3 length: 17 residues.

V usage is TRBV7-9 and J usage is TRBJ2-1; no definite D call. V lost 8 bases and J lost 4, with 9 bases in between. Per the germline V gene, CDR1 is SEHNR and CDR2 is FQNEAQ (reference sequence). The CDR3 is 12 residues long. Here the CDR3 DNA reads TGTGCCAGCCACCTCCTATACAATGAGCAGTTCTTC. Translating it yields CASHLLYNEQFF.

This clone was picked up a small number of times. CDR3: CATLDRPYGYTF. The CDR3 region has the DNA TGTGCCACTCTCGACAGACCCTATGGCTACACCTTC. The chain is built from TRBV28 and TRBJ1-2; TRBD1 might be the D (5 bases). Germline assignment: CDR1 MDHEN and CDR2 SYDVKM. This CDR3 spans 12 amino acids. V lost 10 bases and J lost 4, with 13 bases in between.

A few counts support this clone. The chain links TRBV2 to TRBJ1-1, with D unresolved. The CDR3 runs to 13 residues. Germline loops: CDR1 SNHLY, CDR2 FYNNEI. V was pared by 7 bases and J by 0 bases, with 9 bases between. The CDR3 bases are TGTGCCAGCAAAAACACCTTGAACACTGAAGCTTTCTTT. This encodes CASKNTLNTEAFF.

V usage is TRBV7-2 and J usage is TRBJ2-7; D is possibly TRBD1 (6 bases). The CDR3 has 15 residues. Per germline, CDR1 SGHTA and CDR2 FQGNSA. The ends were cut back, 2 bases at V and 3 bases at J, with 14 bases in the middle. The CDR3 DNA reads TGTGCCAGCAGCTTAAAAGACAGGCCCATCTACGAGCAGTACTTC. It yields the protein CASSLKDRPIYEQYF. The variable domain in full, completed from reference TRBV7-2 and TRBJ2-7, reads GAGVSQSPSNKVTEKGKDVELRCDPISGHTALYWYRQSLGQGLEFLIYFQGNSAPDKSGLPSDRFSAERTGGSVSTLTIQRTQQEDSAVYLCASSLKDRPIYEQYFGPGTRLTVT.

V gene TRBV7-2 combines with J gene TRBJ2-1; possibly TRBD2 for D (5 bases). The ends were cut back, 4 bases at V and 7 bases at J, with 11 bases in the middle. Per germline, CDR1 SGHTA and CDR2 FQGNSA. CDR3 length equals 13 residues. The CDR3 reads CASSWGRGNEQFF. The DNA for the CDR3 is TGTGCCAGCAGCTGGGGTCGGGGAAATGAGCAGTTCTTC.

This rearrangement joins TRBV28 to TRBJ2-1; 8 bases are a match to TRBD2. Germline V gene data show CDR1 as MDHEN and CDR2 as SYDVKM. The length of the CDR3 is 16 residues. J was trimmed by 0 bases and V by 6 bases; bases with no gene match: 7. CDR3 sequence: CASRKTSASSYNEQFF. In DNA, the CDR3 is TGTGCCAGCAGAAAGACTAGCGCGAGCTCCTACAATGAGCAGTTCTTC.

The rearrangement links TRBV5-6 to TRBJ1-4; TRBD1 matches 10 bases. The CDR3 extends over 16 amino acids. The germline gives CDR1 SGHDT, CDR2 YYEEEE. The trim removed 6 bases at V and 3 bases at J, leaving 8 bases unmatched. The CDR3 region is CASTALGTGANEKLFF. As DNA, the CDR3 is TGTGCCAGCACCGCCCTCGGGACAGGGGCTAATGAAAAACTGTTTTTT.

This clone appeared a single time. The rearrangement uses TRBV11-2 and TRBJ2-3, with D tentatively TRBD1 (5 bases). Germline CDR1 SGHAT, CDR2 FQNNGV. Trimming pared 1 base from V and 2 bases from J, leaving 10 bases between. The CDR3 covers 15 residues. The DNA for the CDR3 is TGTGCCAGCAGCTTAGCAGGGTTTTACACAGATACGCAGTATTTT. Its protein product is CASSLAGFYTDTQYF.

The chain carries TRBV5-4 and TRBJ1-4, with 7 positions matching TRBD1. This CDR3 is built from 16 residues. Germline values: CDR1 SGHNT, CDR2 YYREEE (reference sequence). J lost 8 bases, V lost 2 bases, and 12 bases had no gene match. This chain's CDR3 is CASSLIPGGGWEKLFF. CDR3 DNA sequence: TGTGCCAGCAGCTTAATCCCGGGAGGGGGCTGGGAAAAACTGTTTTTT. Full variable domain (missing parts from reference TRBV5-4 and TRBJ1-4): ETGVTQSPTHLIKTRGQQVTLRCSSQSGHNTVSWYQQALGQGPQFIFQYYREEENGRGNFPPRFSGLQFPNYSSELNVNALELDDSALYLCASSLIPGGGWEKLFFGSGTQLSVL.

This chain's CDR3 is CASSHSGREWVEQFF. The CDR3 DNA is TGTGCCAGCAGCCACAGCGGGAGGGAATGGGTTGAGCAGTTCTTC. The V call is TRBV7-9, the J call TRBJ2-1; 10 nucleotides line up with TRBD2. The germline gives CDR1 SEHNR, CDR2 FQNEAQ (reference sequence). This CDR3 comprises 15 residues. J gave up 9 bases and V 5 bases, and 10 bases lay outside the gene matches. Complete variable domain (other parts from reference TRBV7-9 and TRBJ2-1): DTGVSQNPRHKITKRGQNVTFRCDPISEHNRLYWYRQTLGQGPEFLTYFQNEAQLEKSRLLSDRFSAERPKGSFSTLEIQRTEQGDSAMYLCASSHSGREWVEQFFGPGTRLTVL.

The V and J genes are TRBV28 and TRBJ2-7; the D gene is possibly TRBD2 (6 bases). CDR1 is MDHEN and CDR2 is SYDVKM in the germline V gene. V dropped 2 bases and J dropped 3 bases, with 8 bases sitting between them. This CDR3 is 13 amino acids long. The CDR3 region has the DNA TGTGCCAGCAGTTTAGTGGGGGGCTACGAGCAGTACTTC. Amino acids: CASSLVGGYEQYF.

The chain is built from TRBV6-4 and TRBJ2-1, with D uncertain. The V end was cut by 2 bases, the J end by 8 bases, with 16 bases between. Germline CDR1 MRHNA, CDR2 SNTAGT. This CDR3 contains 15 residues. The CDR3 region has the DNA TGTGCCAGCAGTGACCTTCTCTATAGAAAGGATGAGCAGTTCTTC. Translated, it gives CASSDLLYRKDEQFF.

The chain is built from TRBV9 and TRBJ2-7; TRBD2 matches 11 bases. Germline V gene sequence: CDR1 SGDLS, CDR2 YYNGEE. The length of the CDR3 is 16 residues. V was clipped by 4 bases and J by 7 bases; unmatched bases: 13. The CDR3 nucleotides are TGTGCCAGCAGCCAAGTTACTAGCGGGGGACGGAGGGAGCAGTACTTC. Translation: CASSQVTSGGRREQYF.

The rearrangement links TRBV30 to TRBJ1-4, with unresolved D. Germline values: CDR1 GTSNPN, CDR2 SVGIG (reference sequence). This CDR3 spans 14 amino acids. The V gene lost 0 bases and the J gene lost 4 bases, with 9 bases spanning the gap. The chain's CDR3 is CAWSVSTLNEKLFF. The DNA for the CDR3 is TGTGCCTGGAGTGTTTCGACGCTTAATGAAAAACTGTTTTTT.

This CDR3 reads CASSQGGRAGTGELFF. The CDR3 DNA sequence: TGCGCCAGCAGCCAAGGCGGGAGGGCCGGCACCGGGGAGCTGTTTTTT. This chain joins TRBV4-3 and TRBJ2-2; 9 nucleotides align to TRBD2. The V gene end was trimmed by 1 base and the J gene end by 4 bases; junction bases not matched to a gene: 4. Germline V gene sequence: CDR1 LGHNA, CDR2 YSLEER. The CDR3 spans 16 residues.

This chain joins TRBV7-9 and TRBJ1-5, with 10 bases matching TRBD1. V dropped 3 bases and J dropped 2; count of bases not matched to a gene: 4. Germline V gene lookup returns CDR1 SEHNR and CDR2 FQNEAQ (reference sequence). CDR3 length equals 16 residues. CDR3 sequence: CASSLGQGIGNQPQHF. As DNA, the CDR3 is TGTGCCAGCAGCTTGGGACAGGGGATCGGCAATCAGCCCCAGCATTTT.

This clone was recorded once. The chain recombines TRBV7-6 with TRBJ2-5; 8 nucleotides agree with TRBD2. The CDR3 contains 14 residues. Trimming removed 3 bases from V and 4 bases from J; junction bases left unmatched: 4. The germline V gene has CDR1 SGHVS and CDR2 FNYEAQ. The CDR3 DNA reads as TGTGCCAGCAGCTTTGGGACTAGGGGAGAGACCCAGTACTTC. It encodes CASSFGTRGETQYF.

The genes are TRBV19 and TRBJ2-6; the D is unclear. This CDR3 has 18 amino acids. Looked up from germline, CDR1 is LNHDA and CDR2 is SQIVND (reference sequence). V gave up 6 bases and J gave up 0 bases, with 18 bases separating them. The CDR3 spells CASSPRNTPSSGANVLTF. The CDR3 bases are TGTGCCAGTAGCCCTCGTAACACCCCTAGCTCTGGGGCCAACGTCCTGACTTTC.

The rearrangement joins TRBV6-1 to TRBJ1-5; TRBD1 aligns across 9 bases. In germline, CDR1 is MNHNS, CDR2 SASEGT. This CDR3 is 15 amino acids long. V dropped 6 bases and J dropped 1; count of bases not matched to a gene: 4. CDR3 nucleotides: TGTGCCAGCAGCCGGACAGGGGAGAGCAATCAGCCCCAGCATTTT. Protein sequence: CASSRTGESNQPQHF.

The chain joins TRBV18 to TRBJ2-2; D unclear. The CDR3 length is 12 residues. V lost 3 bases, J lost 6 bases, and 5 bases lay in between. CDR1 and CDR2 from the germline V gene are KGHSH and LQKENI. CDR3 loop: CASSPRAGELFF. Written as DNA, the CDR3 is TGTGCCAGCTCACCGCGAGCCGGGGAGCTGTTTTTT.

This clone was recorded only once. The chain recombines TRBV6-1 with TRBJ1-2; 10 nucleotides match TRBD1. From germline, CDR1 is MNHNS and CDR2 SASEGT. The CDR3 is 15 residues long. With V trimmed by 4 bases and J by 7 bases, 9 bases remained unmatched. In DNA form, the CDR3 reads TGTGCCAGCAGTGCCGACAGGGGGCAAAGGGCTGGCTACACCTTC. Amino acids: CASSADRGQRAGYTF.

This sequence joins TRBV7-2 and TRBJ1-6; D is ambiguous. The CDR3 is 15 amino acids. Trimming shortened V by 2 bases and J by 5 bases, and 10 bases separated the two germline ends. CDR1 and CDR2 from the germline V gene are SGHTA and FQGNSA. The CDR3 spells CASSLSPGNNSPLHF. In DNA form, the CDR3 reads TGTGCCAGCAGCTTATCTCCGGGGAATAATTCACCCCTCCACTTT.

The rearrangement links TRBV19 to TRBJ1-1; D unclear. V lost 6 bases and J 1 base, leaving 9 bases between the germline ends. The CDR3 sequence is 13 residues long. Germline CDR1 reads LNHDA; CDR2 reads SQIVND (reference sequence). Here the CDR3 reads CASRVQRNTEAFF. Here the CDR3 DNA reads TGTGCCAGTAGGGTCCAGAGGAACACTGAAGCTTTCTTT.

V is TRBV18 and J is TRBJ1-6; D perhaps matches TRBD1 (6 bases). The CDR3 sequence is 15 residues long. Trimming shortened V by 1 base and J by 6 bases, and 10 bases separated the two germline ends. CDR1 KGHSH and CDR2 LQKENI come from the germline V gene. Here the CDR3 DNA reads TGTGCCAGCTCACCACGGGGACAAGTTAATTCACCCCTCCACTTT. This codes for CASSPRGQVNSPLHF.

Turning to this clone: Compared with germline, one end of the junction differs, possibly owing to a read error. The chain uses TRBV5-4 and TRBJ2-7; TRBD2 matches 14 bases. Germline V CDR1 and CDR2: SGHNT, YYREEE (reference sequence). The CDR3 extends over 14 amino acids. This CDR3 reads CASSPGLAGELQYF. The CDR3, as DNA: TGCGCCAGCAGCCCGGGACTAGCGGGGGAACTGCAGTACTTC.

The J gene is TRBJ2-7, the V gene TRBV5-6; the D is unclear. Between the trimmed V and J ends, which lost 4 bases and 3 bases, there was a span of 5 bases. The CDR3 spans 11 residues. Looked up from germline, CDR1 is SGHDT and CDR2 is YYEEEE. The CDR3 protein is CASSGNYEQYF. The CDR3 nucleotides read TGTGCCAGCAGCGGTAACTACGAGCAGTACTTC.